This note documents a single TCR beta chain sequence. At one boundary the junction diverges from the germline segment, which might be a read error. This entry is derived from a study of T cells in Graves' hyperthyroidism and ophthalmopathy. Overall study context: Peripheral blood specimens were obtained at initial diagnosis, prior to any treatment.

This CDR3 comprises 14 residues. The germline CDR1 and CDR2 sequences are MNHGY and SVAAGI. RNA transcripts gave rise to amplified TCR beta CDR3 regions. HTBI primers drove first-round RT-PCR of the TCR CDR3. TCRdb independently ran MiXCR on the multiplex PCR reads; one entry per CDR3 protein. The sample has approximately 700,000 distinct CDR3 sequences; about a sixth are singletons. The clonotype was recovered from a young man with Graves' hyperthyroidism. Sequencing was carried out using blood. The rearrangement links TRBV6-9 to TRBJ2-7; TRBD1 aligns across 10 bases. CDR3 bases: TGTACCAGCAGTTCCGGGACAGGGGAATACGAGCAGTACTTC. It translates to CTSSSGTGEYEQYF.